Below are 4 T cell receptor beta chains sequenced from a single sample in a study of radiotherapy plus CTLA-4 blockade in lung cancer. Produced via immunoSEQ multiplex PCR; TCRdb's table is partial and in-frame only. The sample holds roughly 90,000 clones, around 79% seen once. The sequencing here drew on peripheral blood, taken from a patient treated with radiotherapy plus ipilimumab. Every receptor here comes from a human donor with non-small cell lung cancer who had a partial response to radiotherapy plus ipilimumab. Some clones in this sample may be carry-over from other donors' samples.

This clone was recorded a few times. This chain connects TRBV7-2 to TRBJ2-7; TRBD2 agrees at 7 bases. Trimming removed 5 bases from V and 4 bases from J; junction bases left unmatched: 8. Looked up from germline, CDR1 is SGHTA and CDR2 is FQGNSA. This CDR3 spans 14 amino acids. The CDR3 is CASSRFWEGYEQYF. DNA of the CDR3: TGTGCCAGCAGCCGTTTTTGGGAGGGTTACGAGCAGTACTTC.

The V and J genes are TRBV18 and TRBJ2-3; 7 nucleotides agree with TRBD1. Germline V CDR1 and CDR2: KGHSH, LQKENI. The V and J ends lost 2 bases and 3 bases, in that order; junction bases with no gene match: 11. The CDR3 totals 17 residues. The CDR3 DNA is TGTGCCAGCTCACCAGTAGAACAGGGGATCTTAACAGATACGCAGTATTTT. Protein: CASSPVEQGILTDTQYF. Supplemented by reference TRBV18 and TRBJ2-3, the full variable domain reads NAGVMQNPRHLVRRRGQEARLRCSPMKGHSHVYWYRQLPEEGLKFMVYLQKENIIDESGMPKERFSAEFPKEGPSILRIQQVVRGDSAAYFCASSPVEQGILTDTQYFGPGTRLTVL.

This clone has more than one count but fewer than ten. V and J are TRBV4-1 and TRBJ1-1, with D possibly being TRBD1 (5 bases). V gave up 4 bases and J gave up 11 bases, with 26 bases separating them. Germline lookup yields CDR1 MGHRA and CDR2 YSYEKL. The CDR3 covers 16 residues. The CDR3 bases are TGCGCCAGCAGCCTCGTGGAAGGGGATCCCTCACTTTTGGCTTTCTTT. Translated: CASSLVEGDPSLLAFF.

This CDR3 reads CASSYSKSPVDTQYF. CDR3 nucleotide sequence: TGTGCCAGCAGTTACTCGAAGTCCCCGGTAGATACGCAGTATTTT. This sequence joins TRBV6-5 and TRBJ2-3; D call uncertain. CDR3 length: 15 residues. Trimming stripped 0 bases from V and 5 bases from J, with 12 bases between. CDR1 and CDR2 (germline): MNHEY, SVGAGI.